This T cell receptor (beta chain) emerged from a study of cytomegalovirus exposure and HLA in healthy donors. Whole-study results and caveats: Clonal expansion was found to be greater in HLA-associated TCR beta chains than in equally common others in a later analysis. Cytomegalovirus association was listed for about 160 TCR beta chains. A later analysis found common viral pathogens apparently linked to several of the most significant clusters. Previous analysis showed most TCR beta V segments were productive about 87% or about 30% of the time.

Notes on this clone: The antigen is not known. Its ends do not fully match the called genes, so a read error is possible. Other DNA sequences in the sample encode the same CDR3.

PCR primers comprised 60 Vbeta and 13 Jbeta primers. Measured with immunoSEQ multiplex PCR; TCRdb has only the in-frame clones, and not every one. The sample contains roughly 110,000 clones, about four fifths of which appear only once. CDR1 and CDR2 (germline): SSHAT, FNYEAQ (reference sequence). The length of the CDR3 is 14 residues. The chain joins TRBV7-7 to TRBJ2-3, with D hard to call. The sequencing sample was made of PBMCs. The source of this sequence is a woman aged 45-59 years in good health and CMV-seropositive. CDR3 in DNA: TGTGCTAGCAGCTTAGGTCGTGGCACAGATACGCAGTATTTT. This encodes CASSLGRGTDTQYF.